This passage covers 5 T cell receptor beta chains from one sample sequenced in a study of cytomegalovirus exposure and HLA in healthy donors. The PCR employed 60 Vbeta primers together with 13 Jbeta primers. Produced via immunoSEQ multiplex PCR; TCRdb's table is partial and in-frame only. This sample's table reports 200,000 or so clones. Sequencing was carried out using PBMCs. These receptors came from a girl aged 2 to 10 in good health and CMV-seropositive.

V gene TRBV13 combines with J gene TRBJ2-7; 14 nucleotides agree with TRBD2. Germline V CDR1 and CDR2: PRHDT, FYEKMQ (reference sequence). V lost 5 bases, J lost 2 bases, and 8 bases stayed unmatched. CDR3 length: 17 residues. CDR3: CASSTRTSGRYAYEQYF. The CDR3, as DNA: TGTGCCAGCAGCACCCGGACTAGCGGGAGGTACGCCTACGAGCAGTACTTC.

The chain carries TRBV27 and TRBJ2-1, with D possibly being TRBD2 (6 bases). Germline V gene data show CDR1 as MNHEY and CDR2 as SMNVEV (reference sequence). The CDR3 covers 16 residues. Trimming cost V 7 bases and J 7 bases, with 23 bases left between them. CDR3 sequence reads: CASTTFGTQLVNEQFF. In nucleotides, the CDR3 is TGTGCCAGCACCACTTTCGGGACTCAATTGGTAAATGAGCAGTTCTTC.

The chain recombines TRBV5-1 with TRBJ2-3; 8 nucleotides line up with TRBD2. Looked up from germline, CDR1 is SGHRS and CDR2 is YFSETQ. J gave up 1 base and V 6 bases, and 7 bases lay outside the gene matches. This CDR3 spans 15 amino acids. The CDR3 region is CASNLIGGGTDTQYF. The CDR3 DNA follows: TGCGCCAGCAATCTAATCGGGGGGGGCACAGATACGCAGTATTTT. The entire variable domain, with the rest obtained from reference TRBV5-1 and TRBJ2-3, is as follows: KAGVTQTPRYLIKTRGQQVTLSCSPISGHRSVSWYQQTPGQGLQFLFEYFSETQRNKGNFPGRFSGRQFSNSRSEMNVSTLELGDSALYLCASNLIGGGTDTQYFGPGTRLTVL.

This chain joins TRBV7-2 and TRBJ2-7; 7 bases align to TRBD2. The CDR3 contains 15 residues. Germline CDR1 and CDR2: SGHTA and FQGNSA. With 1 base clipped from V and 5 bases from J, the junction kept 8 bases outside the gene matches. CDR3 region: CASSLVGTNSDEQYF. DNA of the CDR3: TGTGCCAGCAGCTTAGTAGGGACTAACTCGGACGAGCAGTACTTC.

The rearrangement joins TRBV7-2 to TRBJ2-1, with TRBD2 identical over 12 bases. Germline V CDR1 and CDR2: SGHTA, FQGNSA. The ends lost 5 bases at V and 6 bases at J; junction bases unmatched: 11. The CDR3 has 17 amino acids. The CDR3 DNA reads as TGTGCCAGCAGCGGGCTAGCGGGAGGGTTTGGGGGCAATGAGCAGTTCTTC. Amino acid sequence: CASSGLAGGFGGNEQFF.